A single sample gave rise to the 21 T cell receptor beta chains below, sequenced in a study of OX40 agonist ivuxolimab in advanced cancers. Sequencing used immunoSEQ multiplex PCR; TCRdb keeps in-frame clones, though not all of them. Found here are around 56,000 clones, around 86% of them singletons; the top ten hold about 4.8%. Material: CD4+ or CD8+ T cells sorted from blood, obtained in a trial of the OX40 agonist ivuxolimab. The receptors come from an adult with an advanced solid tumor such as melanoma, head and neck, liver or kidney cancer.

This chain links TRBV5-1 with TRBJ1-1, with TRBD1 matching over 8 bases. V shed 4 bases and J 5 bases; nucleotides not matched to a gene: 7. CDR1 and CDR2 from the germline V gene are SGHRS and YFSETQ. This CDR3 spans 14 amino acids. CDR3 coding DNA: TGCGCCAGCAGCACCCAGGGGGCGGGTACTGAAGCTTTCTTT. Translation gives CASSTQGAGTEAFF.

This chain joins TRBV29-1 and TRBJ2-5, with 11 bases lining up with TRBD1. Germline V gene data show CDR1 as SQVTM and CDR2 as ANQGSEA. With 4 bases clipped from V and 4 bases from J, the junction kept 5 bases outside the gene matches. The CDR3 totals 14 residues. The chain's CDR3 is CSVGGQGAGETQYF. The CDR3 DNA is TGCAGCGTTGGAGGACAGGGGGCTGGAGAGACCCAGTACTTC.

The chain couples TRBV28 to TRBJ1-5; no reliable D call. Germline-derived CDR1 and CDR2 are MDHEN and SYDVKM. Deletions cut 7 bases from V and 9 bases from J, with 19 bases between. The CDR3 extends over 14 amino acids. As DNA, the CDR3 is TGTGCCAGCACCCCCAACATAGTTCGGGCGCCCCAGCATTTT. This gives the protein CASTPNIVRAPQHF.

By its share, this clone is medium-sized. The V and J genes are TRBV6-1 and TRBJ1-2, with D uncertain. In germline, CDR1 is MNHNS, CDR2 SASEGT. The CDR3 is made up of 15 amino acids. V was shortened by 3 bases and J by 1 base, with 12 bases between the two germline ends. CDR3: CASSEFSDYNYGYTF. CDR3 nucleotides: TGTGCCAGCAGTGAGTTTTCTGACTATAACTATGGCTACACCTTC.

V gene TRBV19 combines with J gene TRBJ2-3; 10 bases fit TRBD1. J was trimmed by 4 bases and V by 1 base; bases with no gene match: 2. The CDR3 is made up of 15 amino acids. CDR1 and CDR2 from the germline V gene are LNHDA and SQIVND (reference sequence). This chain's CDR3 is CASSIGGQGADTQYF. For the CDR3, the DNA is TGTGCCAGTAGTATAGGTGGACAGGGGGCAGATACGCAGTATTTT.

This chain joins TRBV6-6 and TRBJ1-2; D gene unclear. The germline CDR1 and CDR2 sequences are MNHNY and SVGAGI (reference sequence). V was cut by 8 bases and J by 4 bases, with 8 bases left in between. This CDR3 comprises 11 residues. The CDR3 nucleotides read TGTGCCAGCGGATCGATCTATGGCTACACCTTC. Its translation is CASGSIYGYTF.

The chain is built from TRBV5-1 and TRBJ2-1; D perhaps matches TRBD1 (5 bases). This CDR3 is 13 amino acids long. V lost 2 bases and J 9 bases, leaving 12 bases between the germline ends. Germline V gene data show CDR1 as SGHRS and CDR2 as YFSETQ. DNA for the CDR3: TGCGCCAGCAGCTTTTCTGCAGGGTCTGAGCAGTTCTTC. It translates to CASSFSAGSEQFF.

The V call is TRBV7-9, the J call TRBJ1-1; D is undetermined. Looked up from germline, CDR1 is SEHNR and CDR2 is FQNEAQ (reference sequence). V gave up 5 bases and J gave up 6 bases, with 22 bases separating them. This CDR3 is built from 16 residues. The CDR3: CASSIVGGRFIPEAFF. Here the CDR3 DNA reads TGTGCCAGCAGCATCGTGGGCGGGCGCTTTATACCTGAAGCTTTCTTT. Based on the CDR3 plus reference TRBV7-9 and TRBJ1-1, the full variable domain is DTGVSQNPRHKITKRGQNVTFRCDPISEHNRLYWYRQTLGQGPEFLTYFQNEAQLEKSRLLSDRFSAERPKGSFSTLEIQRTEQGDSAMYLCASSIVGGRFIPEAFFGQGTRLTVV.

The J gene is TRBJ1-6, the V gene TRBV5-5; D not certain. The V gene's germline CDR1 is SGHKS and CDR2 YYEKEE (reference sequence). The CDR3 contains 15 residues. Trimming removed 4 bases at V and 3 bases at J, with 11 bases between. CDR3 DNA: TGTGCCAGCAGCCAGAAAAAGGGCTATAATTCACCCCTCCACTTT. Translation: CASSQKKGYNSPLHF.

The J gene is TRBJ2-7, the V gene TRBV6-5; 10 positions match TRBD2. CDR3 size: 16 residues. The ends lost 0 bases at V and 0 bases at J; junction bases unmatched: 2. Germline V gene lookup returns CDR1 MNHEY and CDR2 SVGAGI. The CDR3 sequence: CASSYSASGSSYEQYF. CDR3 DNA sequence: TGTGCCAGCAGTTACTCGGCTAGCGGGAGCTCCTACGAGCAGTACTTC.

This clone is a singleton in its sample. The CDR3 DNA follows: TGTGCCATCAGTGCTGGAAATAATTCACCCCTCCACTTT. Its protein is CAISAGNNSPLHF. This chain links TRBV10-3 with TRBJ1-6, with unresolved D. The V gene lost 4 bases and the J gene lost 5 bases, with 6 bases spanning the gap. The germline CDR1 and CDR2 sequences are ENHRY and SYGVKD. The CDR3 is 13 residues long.

This rearrangement joins TRBV21-1 to TRBJ2-7; the table names TRBD2, a call not compared with the DNA. TRBV21-1 is a recognized pseudogene. The CDR3 has 15 residues. CDR3 sequence (DNA): TGTGCCAGCAGCAAAAAGGGAGGGGGGGCTAACGAGCAGTACTTC. It translates to CASSKKGGGANEQYF.

The chain carries TRBV7-2 and TRBJ2-2; 7 nucleotides agree with TRBD2. The germline V gene has CDR1 SGHTA and CDR2 FQGNSA. Trimming took 4 bases from V and 5 from J; bases not matched to a gene: 7. This CDR3 region has 15 residues. The CDR3 loop is CASSSGASGTGELFF. Written as DNA, the CDR3 is TGTGCCAGCAGCTCCGGGGCTAGCGGAACCGGGGAGCTGTTTTTT.

V gene TRBV7-6 combines with J gene TRBJ2-1; tentatively, D is TRBD2 (6 bases). The CDR3 runs to 15 residues. V was trimmed by 1 base and J by 2 bases, leaving 9 bases between them. Germline V gene lookup returns CDR1 SGHVS and CDR2 FNYEAQ. CDR3 in DNA: TGTGCCAGCAGCTTAGAACTAGCTACCTACAATGAGCAGTTCTTC. Amino acid sequence: CASSLELATYNEQFF. Full variable domain (outside the CDR3, taken from reference TRBV7-6 and TRBJ2-1): GAGVSQSPRYKVTKRGQDVALRCDPISGHVSLYWYRQALGQGPEFLTYFNYEAQQDKSGLPNDRFSAERPEGSISTLTIQRTEQRDSAMYRCASSLELATYNEQFFGPGTRLTVL.

The rearrangement links TRBV14 to TRBJ2-5; D possibly corresponds to TRBD2 (5 bases). Trimming took 0 bases from V and 5 from J, leaving 16 bases between them. Germline CDR1 and CDR2: SGHDN and FVKESK. CDR3 size: 16 residues. CDR3 nucleotides: TGTGCCAGCAGCCAAGAAAGTTCAAGGAGGTTGGAGACCCAGTACTTC. Translation: CASSQESSRRLETQYF.

This chain uses TRBV28 with TRBJ2-1; perhaps TRBD2 as D (7 bases). This CDR3 is 17 amino acids long. Germline V gene lookup returns CDR1 MDHEN and CDR2 SYDVKM. Deletions cut 2 bases from V and 6 bases from J, with 20 bases between. CDR3 region: CASSLAWAAGATNEQFF. CDR3 bases: TGTGCCAGCAGTTTAGCCTGGGCGGCGGGGGCCACCAATGAGCAGTTCTTC.

Concerning this clone itself: An end of the junction differs from the germline gene, which may be a read error. V is TRBV7-7 and J is TRBJ2-2; D possibly corresponds to TRBD1 (5 bases). This CDR3 region has 13 residues. CDR1 is SSHAT, CDR2 FNYEAQ, per germline (reference sequence). The DNA for the CDR3 is TGTGCTAGCAGCAAGGGGCGTTTCGGGGAGCTGTTTTTT. Translated, it gives CASSKGRFGELFF.

J is TRBJ1-6 and V is TRBV30; TRBD1 might be the D (6 bases). There are 14 residues in the CDR3. With 1 base removed from V and 8 bases from J, the gap between germline ends came to 12 bases. Germline CDR1 GTSNPN, CDR2 SVGIG (reference sequence). The CDR3, as DNA: TGTGCCTGGAGTGATGGCAGGACAGATTCACCCCTCCACTTT. Its translation: CAWSDGRTDSPLHF.

Comments on this clone: A single base separates this from a much larger clone, so it may be a read error. This chain connects TRBV28 to TRBJ2-2; maybe TRBD1 (6 bases). Trimming removed 3 bases at V and 1 base at J, with 6 bases between. The CDR3 covers 14 residues. Germline loops: CDR1 MDHEN, CDR2 SYDVKM. The CDR3 bases are TGTGCCAGCAGTTTGGGACAGAACACCGGGGAGCTGTTTTTT. Translated, it gives CASSLGQNTGELFF. Full variable domain (outside the CDR3, taken from reference TRBV28 and TRBJ2-2): DVKVTQSSRYLVKRTGEKVFLECVQDMDHENMFWYRQDPGLGLRLIYFSYDVKMKEKGDIPEGYSVSREKKERFSLILESASTNQTSMYLCASSLGQNTGELFFGEGSRLTVL.

In this sample, this clone turned up a few times. This chain links TRBV27 with TRBJ2-1; 8 bases align to TRBD2. The V gene end was trimmed by 7 bases and the J gene end by 5 bases; junction bases not matched to a gene: 7. The CDR3 sequence is 14 residues long. Germline V lookup: CDR1 MNHEY, CDR2 SMNVEV (reference sequence). The CDR3 spells CASKRAGGHNEQFF. The CDR3 bases are TGTGCCAGCAAGAGGGCGGGGGGTCACAATGAGCAGTTCTTC.

This chain links TRBV28 with TRBJ1-2, with D uncertain. Trimming stripped 8 bases from V and 7 bases from J, with 11 bases between. CDR1 MDHEN and CDR2 SYDVKM come from the germline V gene. The CDR3 is made up of 11 amino acids. The CDR3 sequence: CASFNTGGYTF. The CDR3 region has the DNA TGTGCCAGCTTTAACACCGGTGGCTACACCTTC.